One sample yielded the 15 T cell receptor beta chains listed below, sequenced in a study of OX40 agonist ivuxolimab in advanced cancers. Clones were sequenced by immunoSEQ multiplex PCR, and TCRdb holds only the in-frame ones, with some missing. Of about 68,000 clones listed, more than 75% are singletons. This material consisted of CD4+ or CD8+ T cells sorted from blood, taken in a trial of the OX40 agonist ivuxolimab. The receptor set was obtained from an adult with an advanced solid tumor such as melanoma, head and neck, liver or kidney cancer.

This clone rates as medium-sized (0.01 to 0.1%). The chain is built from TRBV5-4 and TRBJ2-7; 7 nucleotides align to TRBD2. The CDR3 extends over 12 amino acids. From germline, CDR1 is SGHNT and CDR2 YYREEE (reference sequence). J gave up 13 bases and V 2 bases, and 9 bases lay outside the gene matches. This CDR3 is CASSFSGLGSYF. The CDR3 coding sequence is TGTGCCAGCAGCTTTTCCGGACTAGGAAGTTACTTC.

Here the CDR3 DNA reads TGTGCCAGCAGCAAAACCGGGACTACCACCGCCGGGACCCAGTACTTC. This sequence encodes CASSKTGTTTAGTQYF. The chain employs TRBV11-2 and TRBJ2-5; 7 positions match TRBD2. J was trimmed by 7 bases and V by 5 bases; bases with no gene match: 16. Germline lookup yields CDR1 SGHAT and CDR2 FQNNGV. The CDR3 loop spans 16 amino acids. The whole variable domain, filled in from reference TRBV11-2 and TRBJ2-5, reads EAGVAQSPRYKIIEKRQSVAFWCNPISGHATLYWYQQILGQGPKLLIQFQNNGVVDDSQLPKDRFSAERLKGVDSTLKIQPAKLEDSAVYLCASSKTGTTTAGTQYFGPGTRLLVL.

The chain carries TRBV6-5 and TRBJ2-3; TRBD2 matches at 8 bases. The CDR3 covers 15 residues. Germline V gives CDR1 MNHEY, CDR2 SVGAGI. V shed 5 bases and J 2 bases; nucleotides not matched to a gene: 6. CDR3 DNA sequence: TGTGCCAGCAGTACCGGGGGGGGTCACACAGATACGCAGTATTTT. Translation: CASSTGGGHTDTQYF.

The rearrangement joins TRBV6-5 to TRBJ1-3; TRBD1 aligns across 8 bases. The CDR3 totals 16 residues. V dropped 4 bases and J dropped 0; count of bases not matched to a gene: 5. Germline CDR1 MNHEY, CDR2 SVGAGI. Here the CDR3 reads CASSSRTGLSGNTIYF. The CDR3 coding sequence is TGTGCCAGCAGTTCACGGACAGGGCTCTCTGGAAACACCATATATTTT.

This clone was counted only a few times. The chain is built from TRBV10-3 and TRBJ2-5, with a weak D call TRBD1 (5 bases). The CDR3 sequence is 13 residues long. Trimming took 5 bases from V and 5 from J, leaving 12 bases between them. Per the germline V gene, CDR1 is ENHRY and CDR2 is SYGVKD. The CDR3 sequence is CAISPGLGETQYF. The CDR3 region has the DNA TGTGCCATCAGTCCAGGGCTTGGCGAGACCCAGTACTTC.

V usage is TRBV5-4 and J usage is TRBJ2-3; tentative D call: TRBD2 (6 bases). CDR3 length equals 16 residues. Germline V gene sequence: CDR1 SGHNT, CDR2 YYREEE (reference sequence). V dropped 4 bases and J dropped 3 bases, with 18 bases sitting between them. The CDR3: CASSMGLNQRTDTQYF. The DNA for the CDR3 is TGTGCCAGCAGCATGGGACTGAACCAGAGGACAGATACGCAGTATTTT.

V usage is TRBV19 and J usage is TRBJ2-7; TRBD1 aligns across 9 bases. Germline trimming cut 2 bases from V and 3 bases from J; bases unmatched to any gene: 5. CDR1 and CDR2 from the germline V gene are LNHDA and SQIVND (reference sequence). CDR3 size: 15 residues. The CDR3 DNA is TGTGCCAGTAGTATATTAAGGGGACAGGGCTACGAGCAGTACTTC. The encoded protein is CASSILRGQGYEQYF.

CDR3 region: CASSRGPGQNSYNEQFF. The CDR3 DNA reads TGTGCCAGCAGCCGCGGCCCCGGACAGAACTCCTACAATGAGCAGTTCTTC. The chain links TRBV14 to TRBJ2-1; TRBD1 is a possible D gene (6 bases). The length of the CDR3 is 17 residues. Per the germline V gene, CDR1 is SGHDN and CDR2 is FVKESK. With 4 bases removed from V and 0 bases from J, the gap between germline ends came to 16 bases.

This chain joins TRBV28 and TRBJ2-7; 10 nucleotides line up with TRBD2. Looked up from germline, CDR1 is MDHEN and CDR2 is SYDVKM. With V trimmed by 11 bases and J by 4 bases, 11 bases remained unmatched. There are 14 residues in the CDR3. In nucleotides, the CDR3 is TGTGCCGTCGACGGGGCTAGCGGGAGATACGAGCAGTACTTC. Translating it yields CAVDGASGRYEQYF.

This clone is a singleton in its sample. CDR3 region: CASAQSRASGSPETQYF. The CDR3 coding sequence is TGTGCTAGTGCCCAGTCACGGGCTAGCGGGAGCCCAGAGACCCAGTACTTC. V gene TRBV12-5 combines with J gene TRBJ2-5, with 10 bases identical to TRBD2. The V gene's germline CDR1 is LGHNT and CDR2 FRNRAP. The length of the CDR3 is 17 residues. V trimming: 7 bases; J trimming: 4 bases; junction bases outside the gene matches: 15.

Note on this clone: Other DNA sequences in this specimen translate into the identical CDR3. CDR3 in DNA: TGTGCCAGCAGTTACGATCGGGGGTATGGCTACACCTTC. Residues: CASSYDRGYGYTF. The V gene is TRBV6-5, the J gene TRBJ1-2; TRBD1 is a possible D gene (5 bases). V was clipped by 2 bases and J by 5 bases, with 9 bases between them. Germline CDR1 is MNHEY and CDR2 is SVGAGI. The CDR3 runs 13 residues.

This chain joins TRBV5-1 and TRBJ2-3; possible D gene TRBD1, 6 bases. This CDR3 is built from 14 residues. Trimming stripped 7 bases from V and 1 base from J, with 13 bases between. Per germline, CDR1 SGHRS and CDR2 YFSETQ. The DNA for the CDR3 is TGCGCCAGCCGAATCTCAGGGGGCACAGATACGCAGTATTTT. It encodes CASRISGGTDTQYF.

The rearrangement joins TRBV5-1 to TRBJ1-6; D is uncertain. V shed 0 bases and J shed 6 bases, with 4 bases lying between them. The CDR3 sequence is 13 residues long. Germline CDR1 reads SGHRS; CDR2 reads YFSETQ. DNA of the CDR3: TGCGCCAGCAGCTTGGAGGCTAATTCACCCCTCCACTTT. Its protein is CASSLEANSPLHF.

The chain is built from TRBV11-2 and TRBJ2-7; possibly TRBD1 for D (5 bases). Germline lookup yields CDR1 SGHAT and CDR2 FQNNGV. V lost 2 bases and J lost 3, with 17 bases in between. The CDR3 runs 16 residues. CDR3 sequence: CASSLTSTVNYYEQYF. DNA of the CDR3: TGTGCCAGCAGCTTAACCTCGACAGTGAACTACTACGAGCAGTACTTC. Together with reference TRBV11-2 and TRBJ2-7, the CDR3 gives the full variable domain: EAGVAQSPRYKIIEKRQSVAFWCNPISGHATLYWYQQILGQGPKLLIQFQNNGVVDDSQLPKDRFSAERLKGVDSTLKIQPAKLEDSAVYLCASSLTSTVNYYEQYFGPGTRLTVT.

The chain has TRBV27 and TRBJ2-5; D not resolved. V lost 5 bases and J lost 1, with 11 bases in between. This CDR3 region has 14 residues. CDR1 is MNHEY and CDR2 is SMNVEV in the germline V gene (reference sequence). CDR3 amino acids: CASSPRWVQETQYF. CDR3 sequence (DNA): TGTGCCAGCAGTCCGAGATGGGTCCAAGAGACCCAGTACTTC.